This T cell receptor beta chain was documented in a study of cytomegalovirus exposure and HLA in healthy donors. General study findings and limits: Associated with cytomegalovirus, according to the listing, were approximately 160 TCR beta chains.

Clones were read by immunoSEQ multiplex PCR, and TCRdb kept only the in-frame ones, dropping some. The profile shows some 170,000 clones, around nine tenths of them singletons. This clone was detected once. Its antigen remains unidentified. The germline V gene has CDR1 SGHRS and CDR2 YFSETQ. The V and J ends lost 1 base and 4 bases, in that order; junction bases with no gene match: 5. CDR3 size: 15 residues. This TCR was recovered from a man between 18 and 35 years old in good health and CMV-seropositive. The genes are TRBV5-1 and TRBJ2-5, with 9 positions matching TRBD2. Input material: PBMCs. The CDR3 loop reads CASSLLPSGAETQYF. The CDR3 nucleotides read TGCGCCAGCAGCTTGCTCCCTAGCGGGGCAGAGACCCAGTACTTC.